The 30 T cell receptor beta chains listed next were all sequenced from one sample in a study of blood T cells in healthy people across ages. Together with a sample-barcoded 5' primer, a J-beta primer mix was included in a second PCR lasting about 6 to 12 cycles. TCRdb passed the 5' RACE reads through MiXCR, listing each CDR3 protein once. The sample includes 600,000 to 650,000 distinct CDR3 sequences, 58% of them seen just once. Sequenced input: blood. These receptors were taken from a man in his fifties or sixties in good health.

The V and J genes are TRBV3-1 and TRBJ2-5; possibly TRBD2 for D (5 bases). V dropped 0 bases and J dropped 5 bases, with 16 bases sitting between them. The CDR3 runs to 16 residues. In germline, CDR1 is LGHDT, CDR2 YNNKEL (reference sequence). CDR3 sequence: CASSQDGSSVVETQYF. In DNA form, the CDR3 reads TGTGCCAGCAGCCAAGATGGGAGTAGCGTAGTCGAGACCCAGTACTTC.

The CDR3 spells CASSQNTADTQYF. In nucleotides, the CDR3 is TGTGCCAGCAGCCAAAACACGGCAGATACGCAGTATTTT. The V and J genes are TRBV3-1 and TRBJ2-3; D is ambiguous. The CDR3 consists of 13 residues. Germline CDR1 LGHDT, CDR2 YNNKEL (reference sequence). V was pared by 2 bases and J by 4 bases, with 7 bases between.

The chain combines TRBV10-1 with TRBJ1-1, with 8 bases that match TRBD1. Looked up from germline, CDR1 is WNHNN and CDR2 is SYGVQD (reference sequence). The CDR3 spans 14 residues. The ends lost 2 bases at V and 5 bases at J; junction bases unmatched: 4. The CDR3 DNA reads TGCGCCAGCAGTGAGGACAGGGGTGGGACTGAAGCTTTCTTT. It encodes CASSEDRGGTEAFF.

V is TRBV3-1 and J is TRBJ1-2; the match to TRBD1 covers 9 bases. J was trimmed by 5 bases and V by 1 base; bases with no gene match: 5. CDR3 length: 15 residues. CDR1 is LGHDT, CDR2 YNNKEL, per germline (reference sequence). The CDR3 coding sequence is TGTGCCAGCAGCCAAGTCCCGGGACAGGGTTATGGCTACACCTTC. This translates into CASSQVPGQGYGYTF.

The chain couples TRBV18 to TRBJ2-4; the D gene is possibly TRBD1 (6 bases). The DNA end is more similar to TRBJ2-7, so the J call may be wrong. This CDR3 contains 13 residues. The V gene's germline CDR1 is KGHSH and CDR2 LQKENI. The CDR3 DNA reads as TGTGCCAGCTCGACCCGGACAGACTACGAGCAGTACTTC. Its translation is CASSTRTDYEQYF.

This clonotype has more than one count but fewer than ten. CDR3 loop: CSARPQGGAQGHNYGYTF. CDR3 coding DNA: TGCAGTGCTAGACCTCAGGGGGGCGCCCAGGGGCACAACTATGGCTACACCTTC. The chain joins TRBV20-1 to TRBJ1-2; 7 nucleotides agree with TRBD1. Trimming took 2 bases from V and 2 from J; bases not matched to a gene: 17. Per germline, CDR1 DFQATT and CDR2 SNEGSKA (reference sequence). The CDR3 runs to 18 residues.

The rearrangement joins TRBV27 to TRBJ1-4, with a possible D match to TRBD1 (6 bases). The CDR3 totals 14 residues. Germline V gene data show CDR1 as MNHEY and CDR2 as SMNVEV (reference sequence). Trimming pared 5 bases from V and 8 bases from J, leaving 15 bases between. The CDR3 here is CASSRDTLGEKLFF. CDR3 nucleotides: TGTGCCAGCAGTAGGGACACTCTTGGGGAAAAACTGTTTTTT.

The sample holds a few counts of this clonotype. The chain joins TRBV10-3 to TRBJ1-2; 7 bases align to TRBD1. Germline values: CDR1 ENHRY, CDR2 SYGVKD. J gave up 0 bases and V 5 bases, and 3 bases lay outside the gene matches. The CDR3 length is 14 residues. CDR3 residues: CAISQGTANYGYTF. In DNA, the CDR3 is TGTGCCATCAGTCAAGGGACAGCTAACTATGGCTACACCTTC.

Comment on this clonotype: At one end the junction does not follow the germline gene, possibly because of a read error. The V and J genes are TRBV4-2 and TRBJ2-5, with D possibly TRBD2 on 6 matching bases. The CDR3 is made up of 16 amino acids. Germline CDR1 is LGHNA and CDR2 is YNFKEQ. CDR3 protein: CAGSSSPGLSQETQYF. CDR3 in DNA: TGTGCCGGCAGCTCCTCACCGGGACTCAGCCAAGAGACCCAGTACTTC.

The count of this clonotype is one. This chain uses TRBV9 with TRBJ2-7; 12 bases are shared with TRBD2. After removal of 3 bases from V and 7 bases from J, the junction contained 8 bases not matched to a gene. CDR1 SGDLS and CDR2 YYNGEE come from the germline V gene. The CDR3 is 15 residues long. The CDR3 nucleotides read TGTGCCAGCAGCGCTAGCGGGGGGGCGAGCAATGAGCAGTACTTC. The encoded protein is CASSASGGASNEQYF.

The CDR3 protein is CASSYLVQASYEQYF. The DNA for the CDR3 is TGTGCCAGCAGTTACCTGGTACAGGCCTCCTACGAGCAGTACTTC. V gene TRBV6-5 combines with J gene TRBJ2-7; maybe TRBD1 (5 bases). The CDR3 covers 15 residues. CDR1 is MNHEY and CDR2 is SVGAGI in the germline V gene. The V end lost 2 bases, the J end lost 0 bases, and 11 bases lay between the germline ends.

V and J are TRBV29-1 and TRBJ1-1, with D possibly matching TRBD1 (6 bases). The CDR3 is 15 amino acids. Trimming removed 5 bases from V and 4 bases from J, with 20 bases in between. Germline loops: CDR1 SQVTM, CDR2 ANQGSEA. DNA of the CDR3: TGCAGCGTTCCCGCTGCAGGGGTCGTAGGCACTGAAGCTTTCTTT. Amino acids: CSVPAAGVVGTEAFF.

This clonotype was detected a few times. V is TRBV12-3 or TRBV12-4 and J is TRBJ2-3; 11 nucleotides agree with TRBD2. This CDR3 spans 19 amino acids. Unmatched junction bases numbered 15, after V lost 6 bases and J lost 1 base. CDR3 DNA sequence: TGTGCCAGCAGCCCCGGGGATAGCGGGGGGGGACCTCGCACAGATACGCAGTATTTT. Translated: CASSPGDSGGGPRTDTQYF.

This chain links TRBV5-1 with TRBJ1-2, with 12 bases aligning to TRBD1. Germline V CDR1 and CDR2: SGHRS, YFSETQ. Trimming removed 0 bases from V and 8 bases from J; junction bases left unmatched: 5. CDR3 length: 15 amino acids. This CDR3 reads CASSLGDRGQRGYTF. The CDR3, as DNA: TGCGCCAGCAGCTTGGGGGACAGGGGGCAAAGAGGCTACACCTTC.

The rearrangement joins TRBV2 to TRBJ2-5; 7 bases fit TRBD2. The assigned J gene may be wrong: the sequence end matches TRBJ2-7 better. CDR1 and CDR2 (germline): SNHLY, FYNNEI. The length of the CDR3 is 15 residues. CDR3 coding DNA: TGTGCCAGCAGTGTAGGGCAGGCGGGGGCCTACGAGCAGTACTTC. Translated: CASSVGQAGAYEQYF.

There are many counts of this clonotype. The rearrangement links TRBV5-1 to TRBJ2-5; tentatively, D is TRBD1 (7 bases). V lost 4 bases and J 4 bases, leaving 26 bases between the germline ends. CDR1 SGHRS and CDR2 YFSETQ come from the germline V gene. The CDR3 totals 18 residues. The CDR3 DNA is TGCGCCAGCAGCGGAGGGACAGACGCTAAATACTACGTAGAGACCCAGTACTTC. It specifies CASSGGTDAKYYVETQYF.

This clonotype was recorded many times. V gene TRBV15 combines with J gene TRBJ2-7, with D uncertain. The CDR3 contains 14 residues. Trimming left V 0 bases short and J 5 bases short, with 11 bases between. Germline V gives CDR1 LNHNV, CDR2 YYDKDF (reference sequence). The CDR3 protein is CATSRDGALDEQYF. In DNA form, the CDR3 reads TGTGCCACCAGCAGAGATGGAGCCTTGGACGAGCAGTACTTC.

This clonotype was counted only a few times. The chain has TRBV18 and TRBJ2-7, with 7 bases identical to TRBD1. The CDR3 consists of 14 residues. V was clipped by 6 bases and J by 2 bases; unmatched bases: 7. CDR1 and CDR2 (germline): KGHSH, LQKENI. The CDR3 spells CASSLAQGAYEQYF. In DNA form, the CDR3 reads TGTGCCAGCTCCCTCGCGCAGGGGGCCTACGAGCAGTACTTC.

The chain's CDR3 is CASSPPGSETQYF. CDR3 nucleotide sequence: TGTGCCAGCTCACCTCCGGGGAGTGAGACCCAGTACTTC. The chain has TRBV18 and TRBJ2-5, with D possibly TRBD2 on 5 matching bases. The CDR3 length is 13 residues. V was pared by 3 bases and J by 5 bases, with 10 bases between. Germline CDR1 reads KGHSH; CDR2 reads LQKENI.

The rearrangement uses TRBV20-1 and TRBJ2-5, with D unclear. V was cut by 5 bases and J by 1 base, with 17 bases left in between. The CDR3 has 15 amino acids. Germline CDR1 DFQATT, CDR2 SNEGSKA (reference sequence). CDR3 amino acids: CSALYAGDIQETQYF. CDR3 sequence (DNA): TGCAGTGCTCTTTACGCAGGTGATATCCAAGAGACCCAGTACTTC.

This clonotype was recorded at least ten times. The chain uses TRBV29-1 and TRBJ2-1, with D perhaps being TRBD1 or TRBD2 (5 bases each). The CDR3 length is 12 residues. Trimming took 7 bases from V and 9 from J, leaving 16 bases between them. CDR1 is SQVTM, CDR2 ANQGSEA, per germline. CDR3 residues: CSGWDPKCEQFF. The CDR3 DNA reads as TGCAGCGGCTGGGACCCGAAGTGTGAGCAGTTCTTC.

CDR3 sequence: CSVGRGGRNEQFF. CDR3 bases: TGCAGCGTTGGCCGGGGGGGACGCAATGAGCAGTTCTTC. The chain carries TRBV29-1 and TRBJ2-1, with 8 bases identical to TRBD2. Losses at the gene ends were 4 bases for V and 6 bases for J; bases not matched to a gene: 5. Germline V CDR1 and CDR2: SQVTM, ANQGSEA. The CDR3 length is 13 residues.

V usage is TRBV6-2 or TRBV6-3 and J usage is TRBJ2-7, with 10 bases matching TRBD1. V lost 6 bases, J lost 5 bases, and 10 bases stayed unmatched. There are 15 residues in the CDR3. CDR1 MNHEY and CDR2 SVGEGT come from the germline V gene. CDR3 protein: CASSPHGTGVHEQYF. The CDR3 DNA reads as TGTGCCAGCAGCCCCCACGGGACAGGGGTTCACGAGCAGTACTTC.

As to this clonotype: A read error may be the cause here, since a much bigger clone is one base away. The CDR3 coding sequence is TGTGCCAACACCAAAGGTGGAGACAGCTACGAGCAGTACTTC. Translation: CANTKGGDSYEQYF. The chain couples TRBV6-1 to TRBJ2-7; TRBD1 is a possible D gene (5 bases). The CDR3 is 14 residues long. Germline V lookup: CDR1 MNHNS, CDR2 SASEGT. V lost 10 bases and J 3 bases, leaving 19 bases between the germline ends.

V and J are TRBV3-1 and TRBJ1-2, with D maybe TRBD1 (5 bases). The germline V gene has CDR1 LGHDT and CDR2 YNNKEL (reference sequence). V lost 5 bases, J lost 8 bases, and 18 bases lay in between. This CDR3 comprises 14 residues. CDR3 DNA: TGTGCCAGCAGCTATATTGGGGCCTCCGGAGGCTACACCTTC. Translating gives CASSYIGASGGYTF.

The chain recombines TRBV5-6 with TRBJ1-5; no firm D call. CDR1 SGHDT and CDR2 YYEEEE come from the germline V gene. V lost 2 bases and J 3 bases, leaving 24 bases between the germline ends. CDR3 length: 19 amino acids. The chain's CDR3 is CASSLTPEKSGDTNQPQHF. CDR3 coding DNA: TGTGCCAGCAGCTTAACCCCCGAAAAGAGCGGCGACACCAATCAGCCCCAGCATTTT.

J is TRBJ2-5 and V is TRBV7-7, with a weak D call TRBD1 (6 bases). The J call is doubtful: the DNA matches TRBJ2-7 better. This CDR3 is 16 amino acids long. The germline V gene has CDR1 SSHAT and CDR2 FNYEAQ (reference sequence). The CDR3 spells CASSLSRDTVRYEQYF. The CDR3 nucleotides read TGTGCCAGCAGCTTATCGAGGGACACCGTTCGCTACGAGCAGTACTTC.

The chain uses TRBV13 and TRBJ1-2, with a possible D match to TRBD1 (6 bases). This CDR3 comprises 13 residues. V was cut by 6 bases and J by 7 bases, with 15 bases left in between. Per germline, CDR1 PRHDT and CDR2 FYEKMQ (reference sequence). The CDR3 is CASSSQGRGGYTF. In DNA form, the CDR3 reads TGTGCCAGCAGTTCCCAGGGGCGCGGTGGCTACACCTTC.

V usage is TRBV29-1 and J usage is TRBJ2-1, with 13 bases matching TRBD2. V trimming: 4 bases; J trimming: 9 bases; junction bases outside the gene matches: 12. The CDR3 has 16 residues. CDR1 SQVTM and CDR2 ANQGSEA come from the germline V gene. CDR3 residues: CSVARRTSGGAGEQFF. The CDR3 bases are TGCAGCGTTGCTCGTCGCACTAGCGGGGGGGCAGGTGAGCAGTTCTTC.

This clonotype was detected only a few times. The chain couples TRBV5-1 to TRBJ2-5; D possibly corresponds to TRBD1 (5 bases). Germline lookup yields CDR1 SGHRS and CDR2 YFSETQ. The CDR3 is 14 amino acids. The V gene lost 5 bases and the J gene lost 1 base, with 12 bases spanning the gap. The CDR3 bases are TGCGCCAGCAGTCTGGACACCACCCAAGAGACCCAGTACTTC. Protein sequence: CASSLDTTQETQYF.